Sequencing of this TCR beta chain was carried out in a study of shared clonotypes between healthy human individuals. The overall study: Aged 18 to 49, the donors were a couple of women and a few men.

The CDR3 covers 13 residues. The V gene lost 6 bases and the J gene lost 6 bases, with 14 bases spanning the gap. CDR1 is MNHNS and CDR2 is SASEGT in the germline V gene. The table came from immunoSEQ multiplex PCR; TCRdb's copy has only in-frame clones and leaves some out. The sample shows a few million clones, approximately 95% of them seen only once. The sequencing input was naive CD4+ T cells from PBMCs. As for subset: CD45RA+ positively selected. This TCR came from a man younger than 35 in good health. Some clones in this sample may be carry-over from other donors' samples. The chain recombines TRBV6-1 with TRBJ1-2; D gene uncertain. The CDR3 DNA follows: TGTGCCAGCAGCCGCCCGACAAGGGATGGCTACACCTTC. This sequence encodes CASSRPTRDGYTF.